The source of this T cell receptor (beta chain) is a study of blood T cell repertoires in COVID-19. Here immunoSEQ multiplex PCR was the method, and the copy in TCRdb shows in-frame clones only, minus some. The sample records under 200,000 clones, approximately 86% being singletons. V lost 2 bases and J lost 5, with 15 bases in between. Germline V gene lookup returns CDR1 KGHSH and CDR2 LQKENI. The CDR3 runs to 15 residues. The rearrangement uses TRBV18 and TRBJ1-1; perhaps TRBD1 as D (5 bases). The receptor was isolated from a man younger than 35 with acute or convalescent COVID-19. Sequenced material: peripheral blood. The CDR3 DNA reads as TGTGCCAGCTCACCAAACCAGGGCTCAGGGACTGAAGCTTTCTTT. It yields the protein CASSPNQGSGTEAFF.